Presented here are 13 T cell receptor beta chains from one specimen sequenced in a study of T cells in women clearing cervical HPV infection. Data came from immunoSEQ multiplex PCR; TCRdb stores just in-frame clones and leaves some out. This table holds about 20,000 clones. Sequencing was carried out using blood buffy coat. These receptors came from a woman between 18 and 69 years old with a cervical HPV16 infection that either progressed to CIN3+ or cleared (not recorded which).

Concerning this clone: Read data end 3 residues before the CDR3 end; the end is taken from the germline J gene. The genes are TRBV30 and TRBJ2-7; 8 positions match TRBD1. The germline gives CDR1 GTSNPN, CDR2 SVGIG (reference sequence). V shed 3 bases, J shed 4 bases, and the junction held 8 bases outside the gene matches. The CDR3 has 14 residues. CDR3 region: CAWSGQGVVYEQYF. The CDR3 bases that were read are TGTGCCTGGAGCGGACAGGGTGTAGTATACGAG.

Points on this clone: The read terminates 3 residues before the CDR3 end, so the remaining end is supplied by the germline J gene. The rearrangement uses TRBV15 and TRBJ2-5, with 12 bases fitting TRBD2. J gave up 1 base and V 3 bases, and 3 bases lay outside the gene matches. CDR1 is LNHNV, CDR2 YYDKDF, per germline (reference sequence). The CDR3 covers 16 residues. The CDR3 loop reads CATSRVLAGGQETQYF. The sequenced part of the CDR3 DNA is TGTGCCACCAGCAGGGTACTAGCGGGGGGCCAAGAGACC.

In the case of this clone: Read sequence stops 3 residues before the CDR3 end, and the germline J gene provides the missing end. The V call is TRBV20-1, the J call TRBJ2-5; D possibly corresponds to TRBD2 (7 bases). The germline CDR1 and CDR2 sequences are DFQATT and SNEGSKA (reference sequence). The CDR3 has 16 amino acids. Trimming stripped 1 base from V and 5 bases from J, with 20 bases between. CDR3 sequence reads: CSARGGGVTSVETQYF. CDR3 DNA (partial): TGCAGTGCTAGAGGGGGGGGCGTAACTAGCGTCGAGACC.

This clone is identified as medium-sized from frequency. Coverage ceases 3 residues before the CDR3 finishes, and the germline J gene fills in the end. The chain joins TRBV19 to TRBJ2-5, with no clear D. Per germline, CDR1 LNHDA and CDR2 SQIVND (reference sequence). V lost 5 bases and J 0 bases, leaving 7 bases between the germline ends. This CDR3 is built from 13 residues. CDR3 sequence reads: CASSLDYQETQYF. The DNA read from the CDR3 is TGTGCCAGTAGTCTCGACTACCAAGAGACC.

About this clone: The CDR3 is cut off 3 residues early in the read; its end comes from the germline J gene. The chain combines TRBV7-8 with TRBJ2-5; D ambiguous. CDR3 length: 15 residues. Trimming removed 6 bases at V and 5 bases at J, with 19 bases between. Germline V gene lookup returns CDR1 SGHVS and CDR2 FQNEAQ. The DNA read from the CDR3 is TGTGCCAGCAGTCCCAGATCAGTCCAGGAGGAGACC. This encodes CASSPRSVQEET. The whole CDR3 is CASSPRSVQEETQYF.

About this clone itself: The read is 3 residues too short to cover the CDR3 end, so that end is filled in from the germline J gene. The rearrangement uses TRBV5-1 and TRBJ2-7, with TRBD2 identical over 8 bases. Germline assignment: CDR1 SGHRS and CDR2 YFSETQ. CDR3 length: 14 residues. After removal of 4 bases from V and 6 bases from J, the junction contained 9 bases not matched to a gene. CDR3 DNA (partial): TGCGCCAGCAGCGTAGCGGGGACGACTTCCGAG. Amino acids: CASSVAGTTSE. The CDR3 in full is CASSVAGTTSEQYF.

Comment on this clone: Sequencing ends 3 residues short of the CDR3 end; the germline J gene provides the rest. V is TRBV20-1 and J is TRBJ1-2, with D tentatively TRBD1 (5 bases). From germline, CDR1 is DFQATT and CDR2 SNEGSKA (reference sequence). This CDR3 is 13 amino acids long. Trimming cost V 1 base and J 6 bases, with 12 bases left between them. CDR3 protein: CSARAQGLDGYTF. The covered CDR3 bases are TGCAGTGCTAGAGCTCAGGGTTTGGATGGC.

The CDR3 bases that were read are TGTGCCAGCAGCTTAAGACAGAATAAAAACTATGGC. It codes for CASSLRQNKNYG. The whole CDR3 protein is CASSLRQNKNYGYTF. The V and J genes are TRBV13 and TRBJ1-2; D is possibly TRBD1 (5 bases). The sequenced fragment ends 3 residues before the CDR3 boundary, so the rest is inferred from the germline J gene. There are 15 residues in the CDR3. V was pared by 2 bases and J by 2 bases, with 12 bases between. Germline V gene lookup returns CDR1 PRHDT and CDR2 FYEKMQ (reference sequence).

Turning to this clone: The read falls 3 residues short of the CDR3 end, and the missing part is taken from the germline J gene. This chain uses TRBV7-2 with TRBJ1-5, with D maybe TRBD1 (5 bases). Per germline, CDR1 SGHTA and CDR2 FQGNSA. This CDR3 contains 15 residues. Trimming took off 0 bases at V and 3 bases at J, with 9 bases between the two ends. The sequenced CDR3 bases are TGTGCCAGCAGCTTAGCTGACAGAAACAATCAGCCC. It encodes CASSLADRNNQP. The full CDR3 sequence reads CASSLADRNNQPQHF.

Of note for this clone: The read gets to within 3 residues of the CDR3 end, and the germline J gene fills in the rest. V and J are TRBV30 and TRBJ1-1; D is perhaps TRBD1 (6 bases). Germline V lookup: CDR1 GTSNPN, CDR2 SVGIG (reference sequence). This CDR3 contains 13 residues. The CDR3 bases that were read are TGTGCCTGGAGTGTACAAGGGGGTCGTGCC. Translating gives CAWSVQGGRA. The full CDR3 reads CAWSVQGGRAAFF. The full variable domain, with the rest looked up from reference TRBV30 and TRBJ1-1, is SQTIHQWPATLVQPVGSPLSLECTVEGTSNPNLYWYRQAAGRGLQLLFYSVGIGQISSEVPQNLSASRPQDRQFILSSKKLLLSDSGFYLCAWSVQGGRAAFFGQGTRLTVV.

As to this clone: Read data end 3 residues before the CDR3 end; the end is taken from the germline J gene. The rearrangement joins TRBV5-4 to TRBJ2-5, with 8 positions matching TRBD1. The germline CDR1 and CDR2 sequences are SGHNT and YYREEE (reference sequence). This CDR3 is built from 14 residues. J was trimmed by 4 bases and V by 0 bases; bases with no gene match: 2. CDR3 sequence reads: CASSLAGGGETQYF. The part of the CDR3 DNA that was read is TGTGCCAGCAGCTTGGCAGGGGGCGGAGAGACC.

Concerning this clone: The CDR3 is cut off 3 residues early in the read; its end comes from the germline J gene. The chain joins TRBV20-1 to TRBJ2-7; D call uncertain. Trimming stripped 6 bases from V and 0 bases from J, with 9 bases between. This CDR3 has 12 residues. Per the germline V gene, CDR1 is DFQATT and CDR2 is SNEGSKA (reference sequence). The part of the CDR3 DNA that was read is TGCAGTGCCCCGACACCCTCCTACGAG. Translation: CSAPTPSYE. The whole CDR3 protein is CSAPTPSYEQYF.

CDR3 amino acids: CASSFGQGGNQPQHF. The part of the CDR3 DNA that was read is TGTGCCAGCAGCTTTGGACAGGGCGGCAATCAGCCC. The genes are TRBV12-3 or TRBV12-4 and TRBJ1-5; 8 nucleotides align to TRBD1. The read is 3 residues too short to cover the CDR3 end, so that end is filled in from the germline J gene. The CDR3 length is 15 residues. Trimming removed 6 bases from V and 2 bases from J; junction bases left unmatched: 6.